The entry below describes one T cell receptor beta chain. Its recognized antigen is unknown. No base quality values were provided; no much bigger clone lies one nucleotide off. Trimming accounts for 6 bases at V and 5 bases at J, while the number of junction bases matched to no gene is 11. The CDR1 and CDR2 encoded by the germline V gene are MDHEN and SYDVKM. The CDR3 spans 16 residues, from the cysteine through the phenylalanine. The retained sequence is limited to the CDR3, 48 bases, with the frame set at the first base. Genomic DNA was extracted with the Qiagen DNeasy kit from unsorted PBMCs and from negatively selected CD4+ and CD8+ fractions. Amplification of TCR beta CDR3 regions was done by immunoSEQ multiplex PCR with primers that anneal to V and J segments. A synthetic immune receptor repertoire was used to minimize amplification bias, and any remaining bias was removed computationally after sequencing. On the authors' methods: Repertoire diversity was quantified as the Shannon entropy index using custom Python scripts. Unsorted, CD4+ and CD8+ repertoires were examined separately, except in combined analyses, for which CD4+ and CD8+ sequences were merged in silico. A clone counted as expanded when the clone's frequency after treatment rose at least 2-fold relative to C1D1, and clones undetected at baseline were given a pseudocount of 0.5. Singleton clones were defined as clones with 0 or 1 copy at C1D1, and non-singleton clones were defined as clones with 2 or more copies. Clones expanded in unsorted samples were annotated as CD4+, CD8+ or unknown by matching protein sequences in sorted samples from the same patient. Wilcoxon tests on paired samples were used to test diversity changes from C1D1 to C4D1. What TCRdb holds here is the immuneACCESS table cut down to in-frame rearrangements. Part of the clones is not present; checked against another copy, under half of the missing clones reflect an unresolved V gene, and the others are unexplained. The DNA gave D and trimming, while V, J and clone size come from that table. The sample table shows tens of thousands of clones, and nearly 70% are seen once. The ten largest make up about 2.7% of the sample.

The sample belongs to a study of PD-1 blockade in classical Hodgkin lymphoma (dated by TCRdb to about 2020). Background on the whole study: Nivolumab dosing was 3 mg/kg intravenously every 2 weeks, continuing until either disease progression or unacceptable toxicity. To define a peripheral blood immune signature of response to PD-1 blockade in classical Hodgkin lymphoma, the study combined TCR beta sequencing with CyTOF. Here is what the overall study found, with its caveats: A significant rise by C4D1 was seen in CD4+ but not CD8+ TCR diversity (p=0.0027 vs p=0.16), with the rise being most apparent in complete responders (p=0.02). Only a single clinical trial cohort was studied, and what caused the repertoire differences, possibly disease activity or prior therapy, remained undefined. Lower diversity was seen in patients whose nivolumab began less than 1 year after ASCT, and these patients were left out of later analyses so that immune reconstitution would not confound the results. Baseline diversity similar to that of newly diagnosed patients was observed in trial patients achieving complete response, whereas significantly lower diversity was observed in partial responders and progressors. Baseline TCR diversity was reported to be lower in newly diagnosed patients than in healthy donors, and even lower in relapsed/refractory patients.

The time point label on this specimen signifies: cycle 4 day 1 (C4D1), after 6 weeks of nivolumab. Every trial patient had relapsed after autologous stem cell transplantation, and cohorts A, B and C differed in prior brentuximab vedotin exposure. The trial cohort included fewer than 60 patients with relapsed/refractory classical Hodgkin lymphoma, and each patient had a best overall response of complete response, partial response or progressive disease. Trial patients were treated with single-agent nivolumab in the multi-cohort phase II CheckMate 205 trial. An independent review committee assessed best overall response using the 2007 International Working Group response criteria. PBMCs from the trial were collected at three points: immediately before nivolumab initiation (C1D1), and during therapy at cycle 2 day 1 and cycle 4 day 1. Peripheral blood was collected in 8 mL Vacutainer Cell Preparation Tubes, from which PBMCs were isolated by centrifugation and then cryopreserved.

In this chain, TRBV28 is recombined with TRBJ2-4; the junction holds 9 bases that match TRBD1. This receptor was taken from a human donor with classical Hodgkin lymphoma. The sequenced sample was peripheral blood mononuclear cells (PBMCs), obtained before the fourth cycle of nivolumab. For the CDR3, the sequence is CASSYTFTGGENIQYF. The DNA sequence is TGTGCCAGCAGCTACACATTTACAGGGGGCGAAAACATTCAGTACTTC.